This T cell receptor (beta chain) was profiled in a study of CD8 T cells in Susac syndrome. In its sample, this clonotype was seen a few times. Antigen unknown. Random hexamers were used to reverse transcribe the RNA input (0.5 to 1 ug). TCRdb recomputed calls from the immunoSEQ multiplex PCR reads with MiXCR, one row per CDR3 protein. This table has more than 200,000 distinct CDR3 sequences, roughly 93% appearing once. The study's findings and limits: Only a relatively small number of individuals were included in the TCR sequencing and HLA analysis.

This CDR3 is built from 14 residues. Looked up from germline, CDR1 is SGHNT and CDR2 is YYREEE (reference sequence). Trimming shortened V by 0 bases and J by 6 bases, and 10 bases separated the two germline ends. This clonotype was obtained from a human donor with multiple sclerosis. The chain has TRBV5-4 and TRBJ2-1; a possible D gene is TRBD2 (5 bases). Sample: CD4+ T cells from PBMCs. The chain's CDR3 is CASSLVALGNEQFF. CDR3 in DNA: TGTGCCAGCAGCTTGGTAGCGCTTGGCAATGAGCAGTTCTTC. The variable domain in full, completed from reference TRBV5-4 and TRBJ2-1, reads ETGVTQSPTHLIKTRGQQVTLRCSSQSGHNTVSWYQQALGQGPQFIFQYYREEENGRGNFPPRFSGLQFPNYSSELNVNALELDDSALYLCASSLVALGNEQFFGPGTRLTVL.